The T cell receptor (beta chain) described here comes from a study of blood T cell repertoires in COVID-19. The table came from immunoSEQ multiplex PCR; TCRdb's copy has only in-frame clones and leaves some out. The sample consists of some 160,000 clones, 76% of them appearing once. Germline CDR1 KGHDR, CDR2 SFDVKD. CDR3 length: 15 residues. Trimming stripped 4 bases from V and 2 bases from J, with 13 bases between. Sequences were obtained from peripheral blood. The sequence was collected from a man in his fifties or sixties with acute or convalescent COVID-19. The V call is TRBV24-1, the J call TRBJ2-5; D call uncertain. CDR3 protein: CATSESVEKQETQYF. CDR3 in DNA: TGTGCCACCAGTGAGAGCGTAGAAAAGCAAGAGACCCAGTACTTC.